The clone carrying this T cell receptor beta chain was found once. This specimen comes from a study of Ad26.COV2.S vaccination and SARS-CoV-2 variants. Turning to the study itself: The donor participated in the COV1001 trial, in its Ad26.COV2.S arm.

Documented treatment: about 20 received Ad26.COV2.S at low or high dose, single or two shots; 5 received placebo; per-sample allocation not given. The study sampled participants on day 63 after the first vaccine or placebo injection. Boston supplied an adult donor aged 18-55 years. The data were produced by immunoSEQ multiplex PCR, yet TCRdb's version contains in-frame clones alone and is incomplete. The sample contains 300,000 to 400,000 clones, around 89% of which appear only once. Trimming removed 3 bases from V and 4 bases from J, with 10 bases in between. The CDR3 is 14 amino acids. Germline V gene lookup returns CDR1 SGHTA and CDR2 FQGNSA.

The gene calls are TRBV7-2 and TRBJ1-5, with no clear D. The source material was peripheral blood, sampled in a trial of Ad26.COV2.S vaccine versus placebo. This sequence originates from a person aged 18 to 59 who received the Ad26.COV2.S COVID-19 vaccine or a placebo. The CDR3, as DNA: TGTGCCAGCAGCTTCCAAAGGCCGAATCAGCCCCAGCATTTT. This codes for CASSFQRPNQPQHF. Supplemented by reference TRBV7-2 and TRBJ1-5, the full variable domain reads GAGVSQSPSNKVTEKGKDVELRCDPISGHTALYWYRQSLGQGLEFLIYFQGNSAPDKSGLPSDRFSAERTGGSVSTLTIQRTQQEDSAVYLCASSFQRPNQPQHFGDGTRLSIL.